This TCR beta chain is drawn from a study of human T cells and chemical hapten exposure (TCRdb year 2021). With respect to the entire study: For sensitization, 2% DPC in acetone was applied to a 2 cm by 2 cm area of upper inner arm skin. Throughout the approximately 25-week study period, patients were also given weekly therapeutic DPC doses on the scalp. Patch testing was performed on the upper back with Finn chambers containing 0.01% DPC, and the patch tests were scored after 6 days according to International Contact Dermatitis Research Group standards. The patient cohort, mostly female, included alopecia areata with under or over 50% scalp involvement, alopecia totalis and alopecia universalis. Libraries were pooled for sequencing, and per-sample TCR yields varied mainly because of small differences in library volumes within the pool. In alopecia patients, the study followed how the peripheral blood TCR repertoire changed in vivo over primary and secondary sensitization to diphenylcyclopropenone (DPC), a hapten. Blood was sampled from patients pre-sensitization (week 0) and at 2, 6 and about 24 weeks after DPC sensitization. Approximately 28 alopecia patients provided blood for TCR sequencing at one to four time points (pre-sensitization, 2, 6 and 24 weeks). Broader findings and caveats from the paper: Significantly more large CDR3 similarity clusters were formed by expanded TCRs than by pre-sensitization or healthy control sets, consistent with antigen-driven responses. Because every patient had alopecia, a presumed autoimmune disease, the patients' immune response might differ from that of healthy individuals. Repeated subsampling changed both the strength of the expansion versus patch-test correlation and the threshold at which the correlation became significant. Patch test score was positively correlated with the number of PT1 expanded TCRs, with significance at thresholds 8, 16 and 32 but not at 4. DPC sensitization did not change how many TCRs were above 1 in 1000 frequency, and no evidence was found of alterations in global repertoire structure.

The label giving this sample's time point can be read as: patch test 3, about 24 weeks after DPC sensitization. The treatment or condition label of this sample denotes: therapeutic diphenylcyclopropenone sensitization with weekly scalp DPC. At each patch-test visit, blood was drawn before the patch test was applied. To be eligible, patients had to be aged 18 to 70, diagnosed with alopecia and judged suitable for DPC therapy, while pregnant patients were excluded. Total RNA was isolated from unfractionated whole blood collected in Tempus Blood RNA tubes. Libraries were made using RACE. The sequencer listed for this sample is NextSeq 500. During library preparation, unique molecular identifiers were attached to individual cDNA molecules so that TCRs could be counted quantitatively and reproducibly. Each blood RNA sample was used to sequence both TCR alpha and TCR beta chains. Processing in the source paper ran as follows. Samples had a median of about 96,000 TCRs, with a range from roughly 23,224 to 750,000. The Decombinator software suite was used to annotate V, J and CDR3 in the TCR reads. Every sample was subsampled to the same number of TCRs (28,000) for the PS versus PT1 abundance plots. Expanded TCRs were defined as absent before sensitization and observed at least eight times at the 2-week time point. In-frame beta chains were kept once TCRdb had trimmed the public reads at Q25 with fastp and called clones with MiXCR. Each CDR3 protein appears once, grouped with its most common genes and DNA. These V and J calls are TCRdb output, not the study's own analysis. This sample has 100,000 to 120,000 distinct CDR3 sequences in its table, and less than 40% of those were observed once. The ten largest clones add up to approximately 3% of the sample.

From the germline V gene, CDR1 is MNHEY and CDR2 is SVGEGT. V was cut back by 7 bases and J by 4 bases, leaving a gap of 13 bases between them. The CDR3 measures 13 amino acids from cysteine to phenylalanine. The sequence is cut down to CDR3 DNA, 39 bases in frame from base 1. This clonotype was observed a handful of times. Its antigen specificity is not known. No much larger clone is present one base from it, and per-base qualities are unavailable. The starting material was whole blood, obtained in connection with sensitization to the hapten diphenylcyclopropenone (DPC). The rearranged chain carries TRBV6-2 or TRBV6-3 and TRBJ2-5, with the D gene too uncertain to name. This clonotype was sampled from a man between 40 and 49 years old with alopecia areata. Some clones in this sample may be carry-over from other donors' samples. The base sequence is TGTGCCAGCAATTTAGCAATCGGAGAGACCCAGTACTTC. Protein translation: CASNLAIGETQYF.